The next 16 T cell receptor beta chains were all read from a single sample in a study of blood T cell repertoires in COVID-19. The assay was immunoSEQ multiplex PCR, and TCRdb's table has in-frame clones only and misses some. The sample holds about 150,000 clones, around 78% seen once. Sample: peripheral blood. The receptors were gathered from a man aged 80 or over with acute or convalescent COVID-19.

V and J are TRBV11-3 and TRBJ2-3; 14 bases align to TRBD2. The germline CDR1 and CDR2 sequences are SGHNT and YENEEA. The V segment lost 4 bases and the J segment 3 bases; nucleotides outside the gene matches: 3. This CDR3 region has 16 residues. This CDR3 is CASSWRTSGGTDTQYF. CDR3 nucleotides: TGTGCCAGCAGCTGGCGGACTAGCGGGGGGACAGATACGCAGTATTTT.

CDR3 sequence (DNA): TGTGCCAGCAGCTTCGATACCGGGACAGGGGACGGCTACACCTTC. Protein product: CASSFDTGTGDGYTF. The chain joins TRBV7-9 to TRBJ1-2; 10 positions match TRBD1. This CDR3 comprises 15 residues. Germline V gene data show CDR1 as SEHNR and CDR2 as FQNEAQ (reference sequence). Trimming at V came to 3 bases and at J to 8 bases, leaving 9 bases not matched to a gene.

The count of this clone is one. The chain links TRBV4-2 to TRBJ2-4; TRBD2 agrees at 10 bases. Germline loops: CDR1 LGHNA, CDR2 YNFKEQ. The V and J ends lost 3 bases and 8 bases, in that order; junction bases with no gene match: 13. The CDR3 has 17 amino acids. CDR3 coding DNA: TGTGCCAGCAGCCAGAGTGAGAGCGGGGGGGCCATCTACATTCAGTACTTC. Its protein is CASSQSESGGAIYIQYF.

The gene calls are TRBV18 and TRBJ2-2, with 7 positions matching TRBD2. V was clipped by 3 bases and J by 0 bases; unmatched bases: 4. Germline V gene data show CDR1 as KGHSH and CDR2 as LQKENI. The CDR3 length is 16 residues. The CDR3 protein is CASSPRTRTNTGELFF. The CDR3 DNA reads as TGTGCCAGCTCACCCCGGACTAGAACGAACACCGGGGAGCTGTTTTTT.

V gene TRBV28 combines with J gene TRBJ1-3; 12 nucleotides match TRBD1. V shed 2 bases, J shed 3 bases, and the junction held 2 bases outside the gene matches. Germline CDR1 and CDR2: MDHEN and SYDVKM. The CDR3 extends over 16 amino acids. The CDR3 reads CASSLGTGGGGNTIYF. The DNA of the CDR3 is TGTGCCAGCAGTTTAGGGACAGGGGGCGGTGGAAACACCATATATTTT.

V usage is TRBV6-5 and J usage is TRBJ2-1; TRBD1 matches at 12 bases. V was clipped by 6 bases and J by 10 bases; unmatched bases: 10. The CDR3 runs to 15 residues. CDR1 MNHEY and CDR2 SVGAGI come from the germline V gene. The CDR3 bases are TGTGCCAGCAGACGAGTGGGACAGGGGGCGTACGAGCAGTTCTTC. Translated: CASRRVGQGAYEQFF.

V and J are TRBV7-3 and TRBJ2-5; TRBD2 agrees at 7 bases. CDR3 length: 14 residues. Trimming took 4 bases from V and 2 from J; bases not matched to a gene: 4. CDR1 SGHTA and CDR2 FQGTGA come from the germline V gene. DNA for the CDR3: TGTGCCAGCAGCTATCAGGGAGGGCAAGAGACCCAGTACTTC. Its translation: CASSYQGGQETQYF.

This rearrangement joins TRBV5-1 to TRBJ1-1; D ambiguous. CDR3 length: 13 residues. Germline CDR1 SGHRS, CDR2 YFSETQ. Trimming cost V 5 bases and J 1 base, with 9 bases left between them. CDR3 loop: CASRGESNTEAFF. In DNA form, the CDR3 reads TGCGCCAGCAGAGGAGAGTCGAACACTGAAGCTTTCTTT.

The chain is built from TRBV19 and TRBJ2-3, with 9 bases aligning to TRBD2. The ends lost 7 bases at V and 2 bases at J; junction bases unmatched: 7. The CDR3 contains 15 residues. The V gene's germline CDR1 is LNHDA and CDR2 SQIVND (reference sequence). CDR3 residues: CASMVASGATDTQYF. For the CDR3, the DNA is TGTGCCAGTATGGTCGCTAGCGGGGCCACAGATACGCAGTATTTT.

The CDR3 protein is CASSTQGTAIGGYTF. CDR3 nucleotide sequence: TGTGCCAGCAGCACGCAGGGGACGGCAATCGGCGGCTACACCTTC. This chain connects TRBV9 to TRBJ1-2; TRBD1 might be the D (6 bases). The germline gives CDR1 SGDLS, CDR2 YYNGEE. The length of the CDR3 is 15 residues. V was shortened by 4 bases and J by 8 bases, with 21 bases between the two germline ends.

The chain links TRBV29-1 to TRBJ1-4; weak D call: TRBD1 (5 bases). This CDR3 spans 14 amino acids. In germline, CDR1 is SQVTM, CDR2 ANQGSEA. V was trimmed by 4 bases and J by 5 bases, leaving 14 bases between them. The CDR3 region has the DNA TGCAGCGTTGGGGTTACGGGGGAGAATGAAAAACTGTTTTTT. Its protein is CSVGVTGENEKLFF.

Notes on this clone: This CDR3 is also generated by other DNA sequences in the sample. The chain couples TRBV4-1 to TRBJ1-2; TRBD1 is a possible D gene (5 bases). Germline V gene sequence: CDR1 MGHRA, CDR2 YSYEKL. The CDR3 runs to 13 residues. With 2 bases removed from V and 1 base from J, the gap between germline ends came to 5 bases. The CDR3 DNA reads TGCGCCAGCAGCCAACAGGGTAACTATGGCTACACCTTC. Its protein product is CASSQQGNYGYTF.

This chain links TRBV5-8 with TRBJ1-6; TRBD1 is a possible D gene (6 bases). This CDR3 region has 15 residues. V was cut by 0 bases and J by 10 bases, with 14 bases left in between. CDR1 is SGHTS and CDR2 is YDEGEE in the germline V gene. The CDR3 loop reads CASSLASFRGSPLHF. In DNA, the CDR3 is TGTGCCAGCAGCTTGGCCAGCTTCAGGGGATCACCCCTCCACTTT.

The chain links TRBV7-9 to TRBJ1-6; no clear D. This CDR3 contains 13 residues. From germline, CDR1 is SEHNR and CDR2 FQNEAQ (reference sequence). V lost 5 bases, J lost 10 bases, and 12 bases lay in between. The CDR3 protein is CASSPGEASPLHF. CDR3 sequence (DNA): TGTGCCAGCAGCCCCGGGGAGGCCTCACCCCTCCACTTT.

The gene calls are TRBV5-1 and TRBJ1-6; D unresolved. Germline CDR1 SGHRS, CDR2 YFSETQ. The CDR3 runs to 13 residues. The germline V and J ends were trimmed by 3 bases and 10 bases, with 11 bases remaining between them. CDR3: CASSSVEHSPLHF. In DNA form, the CDR3 reads TGCGCCAGCAGCTCGGTAGAGCACTCACCCCTCCACTTT.

The rearrangement joins TRBV3-1 (or the pseudogene TRBV3-2) to TRBJ2-3; D possibly corresponds to TRBD2 (5 bases). CDR1 and CDR2 (germline): LGHDT, YNNKEL (reference sequence). The CDR3 is 13 amino acids. Trimming removed 6 bases at V and 1 base at J, with 8 bases between. This CDR3 is CASRWRGTDTQYF. CDR3 in DNA: TGTGCCAGCAGGTGGCGGGGCACAGATACGCAGTATTTT.